This TCR beta chain appears in the sequencing data of a study of blood T cell repertoires in COVID-19. Across the study: Specimens from acute and convalescent COVID-19 originated in the United States, Italy and Spain.

TCRdb's table, derived via immunoSEQ multiplex PCR, lists solely in-frame clones and lacks some. The data hold 45,000 to 55,000 clones, with about 84% observed a single time. This clone was recorded once. Sequencing was done on a sample of peripheral blood. The sequence was obtained from an elderly woman with acute or convalescent COVID-19.

The CDR3 here is CAISDGTGGNTDTQYF. In DNA form, the CDR3 reads TGTGCCATCAGTGACGGGACAGGGGGCAACACAGATACGCAGTATTTT. The genes are TRBV10-3 and TRBJ2-3; 12 bases are shared with TRBD1. The CDR3 consists of 16 residues. V lost 3 bases, J lost 2 bases, and 3 bases stayed unmatched. The germline gives CDR1 ENHRY, CDR2 SYGVKD.